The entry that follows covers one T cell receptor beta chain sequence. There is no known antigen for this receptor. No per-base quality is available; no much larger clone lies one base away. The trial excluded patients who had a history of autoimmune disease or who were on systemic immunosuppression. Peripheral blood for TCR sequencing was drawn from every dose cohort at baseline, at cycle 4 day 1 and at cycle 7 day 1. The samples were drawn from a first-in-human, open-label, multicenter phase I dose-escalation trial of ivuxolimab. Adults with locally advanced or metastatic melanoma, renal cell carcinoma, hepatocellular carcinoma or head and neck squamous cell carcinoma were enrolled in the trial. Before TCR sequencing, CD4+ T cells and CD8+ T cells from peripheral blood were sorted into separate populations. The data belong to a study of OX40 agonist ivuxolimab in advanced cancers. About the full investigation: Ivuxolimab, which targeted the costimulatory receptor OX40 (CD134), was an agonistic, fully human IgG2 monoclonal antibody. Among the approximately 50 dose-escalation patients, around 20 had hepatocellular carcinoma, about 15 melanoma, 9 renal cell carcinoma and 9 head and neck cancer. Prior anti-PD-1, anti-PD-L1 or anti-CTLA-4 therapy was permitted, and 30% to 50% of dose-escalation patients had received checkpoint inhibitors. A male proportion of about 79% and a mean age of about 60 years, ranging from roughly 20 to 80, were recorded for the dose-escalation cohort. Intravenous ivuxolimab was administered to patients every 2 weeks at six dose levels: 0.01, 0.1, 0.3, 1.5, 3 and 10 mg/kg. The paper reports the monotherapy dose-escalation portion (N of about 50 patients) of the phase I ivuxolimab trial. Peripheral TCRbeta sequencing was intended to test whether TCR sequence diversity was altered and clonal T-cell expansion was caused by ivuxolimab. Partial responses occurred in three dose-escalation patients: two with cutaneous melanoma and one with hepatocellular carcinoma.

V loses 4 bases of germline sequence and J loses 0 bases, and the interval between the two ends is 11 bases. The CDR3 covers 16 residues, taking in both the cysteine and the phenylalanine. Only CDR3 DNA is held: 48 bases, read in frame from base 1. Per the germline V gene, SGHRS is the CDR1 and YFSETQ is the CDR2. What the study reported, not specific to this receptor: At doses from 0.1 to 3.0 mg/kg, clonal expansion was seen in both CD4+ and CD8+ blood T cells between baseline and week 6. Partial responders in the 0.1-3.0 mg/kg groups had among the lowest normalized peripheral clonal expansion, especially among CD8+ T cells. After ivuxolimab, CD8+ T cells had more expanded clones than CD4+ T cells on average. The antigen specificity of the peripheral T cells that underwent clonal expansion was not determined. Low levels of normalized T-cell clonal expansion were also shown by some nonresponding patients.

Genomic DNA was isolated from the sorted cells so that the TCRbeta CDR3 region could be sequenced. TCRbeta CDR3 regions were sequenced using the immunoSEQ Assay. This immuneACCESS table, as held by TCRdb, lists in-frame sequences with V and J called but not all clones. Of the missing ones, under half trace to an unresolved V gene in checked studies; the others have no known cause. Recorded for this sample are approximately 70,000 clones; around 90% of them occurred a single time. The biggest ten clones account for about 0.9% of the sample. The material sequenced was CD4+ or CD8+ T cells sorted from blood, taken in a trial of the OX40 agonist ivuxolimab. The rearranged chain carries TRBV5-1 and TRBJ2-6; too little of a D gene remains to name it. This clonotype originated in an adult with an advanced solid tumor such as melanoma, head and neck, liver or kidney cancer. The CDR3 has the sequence CASSPRLSSGANVLTF. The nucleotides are TGCGCCAGCAGCCCAAGGTTGAGCTCTGGGGCCAACGTCCTGACTTTC. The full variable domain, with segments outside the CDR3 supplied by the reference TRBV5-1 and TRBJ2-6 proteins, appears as KAGVTQTPRYLIKTRGQQVTLSCSPISGHRSVSWYQQTPGQGLQFLFEYFSETQRNKGNFPGRFSGRQFSNSRSEMNVSTLELGDSALYLCASSPRLSSGANVLTFGAGSRLTVL.